This passage covers 30 T cell receptor beta chains from one sample sequenced in a study of beta chain features in type 1 diabetes (dated by TCRdb to about 2018). The paper's findings and limits, for the study overall: In all four CD4+ subsets, TCRB CDR3 length was moderately but significantly shorter in type 1 diabetes patients.

Preparation of the library involved the immunoSEQ multiplex PCR assay. The High Capacity cDNA Reverse Transcription Kit was used to reverse transcribe all of the isolated RNA, meaning that expressed TCRB transcripts were what got sequenced. Here the immuneACCESS table is served through TCRdb, limited to in-frame sequences with V and J called. Missing clones are a known gap in these copies; in checked studies unresolved V genes cover under half, and the rest lacks a known reason. For this sample there are around 690,000 clones; around an eighth appear just once. The ten largest clones add up to 0.095% to 0.15% of the sample. Their specific antigens are unknown. The sequenced sample was naive CD4+ T cells from blood. The sample's cell subset or site label, decoded: true naive CD4+ T cells. The source is a young man with type 1 diabetes.

This clone turned up a few times. CDR3 in DNA: TGTGCCAGCAGCTTTACAGAGAGCTCCTACAATGAGCAGTTCTTC. Translation: CASSFTESSYNEQFF. The rearrangement uses TRBV7-6 and TRBJ2-1; D is uncertain. The germline CDR1 and CDR2 sequences are SGHVS and FNYEAQ. The CDR3 has 15 residues. V lost 3 bases and J 0 bases, leaving 9 bases between the germline ends.

This clone was recorded a few times. The chain employs TRBV6-6 and TRBJ2-7; D could derive from TRBD1 or TRBD2 (5 bases each). Germline V gives CDR1 MNHNY, CDR2 SVGAGI (reference sequence). V was clipped by 5 bases and J by 2 bases, with 10 bases between them. The CDR3 has 13 amino acids. In DNA, the CDR3 is TGTGCCAGCAGTAGGGACGCAGCCTACGAGCAGTACTTC. It codes for CASSRDAAYEQYF.

The chain uses TRBV4-3 and TRBJ2-5; 9 bases line up with TRBD2. The J segment lost 2 bases and the V segment lost 3 bases, leaving 4 bases of the junction unmatched. The germline V gene encodes CDR1 LGHNA and CDR2 YSLEER. The length of the CDR3 is 15 residues. The CDR3 coding sequence is TGCGCCAGCAGCCAGTTGAGCGGGGGGCAAGAGACCCAGTACTTC. Protein: CASSQLSGGQETQYF.

This rearrangement joins TRBV5-6 to TRBJ1-1; D remains unclear. CDR1 is SGHDT, CDR2 YYEEEE, per germline. Trimming left V 4 bases short and J 2 bases short, with 15 bases between. The CDR3 has 15 residues. The CDR3 loop is CASSPQRVGNTEAFF. In DNA form, the CDR3 reads TGTGCCAGCAGCCCCCAGAGGGTTGGAAACACTGAAGCTTTCTTT.

This clone was detected a few times. The chain carries TRBV6-5 and TRBJ2-7; TRBD1 agrees at 11 bases. V trimming: 0 bases; J trimming: 5 bases; junction bases outside the gene matches: 6. CDR1 is MNHEY, CDR2 SVGAGI, per germline. This CDR3 region has 16 residues. CDR3 nucleotides: TGTGCCAGCAGTTACTCAGTTGGACAGGGGGCCAACGAGCAGTACTTC. Translation gives CASSYSVGQGANEQYF.

In its sample, this clone was seen a few times. This chain links TRBV7-8 with TRBJ2-1; tentatively, D is TRBD1 or TRBD2 (5 bases each). V gave up 4 bases and J gave up 8 bases, with 12 bases separating them. Germline CDR1 reads SGHVS; CDR2 reads FQNEAQ. The CDR3 has 13 amino acids. In DNA, the CDR3 is TGTGCCAGCAGCTCCAGGGTGGGGGATGAGCAGTTCTTC. The encoded protein is CASSSRVGDEQFF.

This clone came up a few times. The V and J genes are TRBV4-3 and TRBJ2-2, with 10 bases fitting TRBD1. After removal of 8 bases from V and 6 bases from J, the junction contained 15 bases not matched to a gene. This CDR3 region has 17 residues. Germline lookup yields CDR1 LGHNA and CDR2 YSLEER. Here the CDR3 reads CASGFGTGVSGSGELFF. For the CDR3, the DNA is TGCGCCAGCGGCTTCGGGACAGGGGTCTCAGGGTCCGGGGAGCTGTTTTTT.

Concerning this clone itself: The sample has other DNA sequences that encode this CDR3 too. J is TRBJ2-3 and V is TRBV5-1, with 8 bases identical to TRBD1. Trimming removed 0 bases from V and 3 bases from J; junction bases left unmatched: 6. The CDR3 sequence is 16 residues long. Germline assignment: CDR1 SGHRS and CDR2 YFSETQ. The CDR3 protein is CASSLGTGLGTDTQYF. CDR3 sequence (DNA): TGCGCCAGCAGCTTGGGGACAGGGCTGGGAACAGATACGCAGTATTTT. Supplemented by reference TRBV5-1 and TRBJ2-3, the full variable domain reads KAGVTQTPRYLIKTRGQQVTLSCSPISGHRSVSWYQQTPGQGLQFLFEYFSETQRNKGNFPGRFSGRQFSNSRSEMNVSTLELGDSALYLCASSLGTGLGTDTQYFGPGTRLTVL.

This clone was detected a few times. Other nucleotide sequences from this sample produce the same CDR3. Here the CDR3 reads CASSLGQGVGSPLHF. The CDR3 DNA reads as TGTGCCAGCAGCTTAGGGCAGGGGGTAGGTTCACCCCTCCACTTT. The chain carries TRBV7-2 and TRBJ1-6; TRBD1 matches at 7 bases. Trimming cost V 1 base and J 9 bases; bases outside gene matches: 6. The CDR3 is 15 residues long. Germline CDR1 SGHTA, CDR2 FQGNSA. The whole variable domain, remainder taken from reference TRBV7-2 and TRBJ1-6, is GAGVSQSPSNKVTEKGKDVELRCDPISGHTALYWYRQSLGQGLEFLIYFQGNSAPDKSGLPSDRFSAERTGGSVSTLTIQRTQQEDSAVYLCASSLGQGVGSPLHFGNGTRLTVT.

This clone occurred a few times. This chain joins TRBV18 and TRBJ2-7; no clear D gene. V gave up 6 bases and J gave up 3 bases, with 12 bases separating them. Germline V CDR1 and CDR2: KGHSH, LQKENI. CDR3 length equals 13 residues. In DNA form, the CDR3 reads TGTGCCAGCTCTGAAGAGGACGGCTACGAGCAGTACTTC. It codes for CASSEEDGYEQYF.

The chain is built from TRBV25-1 and TRBJ1-3; D is undetermined. CDR3 length: 13 amino acids. V lost 5 bases to trimming and J lost 4 bases, with 9 bases between them. CDR1 is MGHDK and CDR2 is SYGVNS in the germline V gene. CDR3 region: CASSRGSGNTIYF. The CDR3 coding sequence is TGTGCCAGCAGTCGTGGCAGCGGAAACACCATATATTTT.

This clone was counted only a few times. The chain recombines TRBV19 with TRBJ2-1; TRBD1 is a possible D gene (7 bases). Germline V gives CDR1 LNHDA, CDR2 SQIVND (reference sequence). V lost 5 bases and J lost 2, with 10 bases in between. This CDR3 region has 14 residues. CDR3 protein: CASSGGTAYNEQFF. The DNA of the CDR3 is TGTGCCAGTAGTGGCGGGACAGCCTACAATGAGCAGTTCTTC.

The chain carries TRBV7-6 and TRBJ2-7; D is unresolved. Trimming removed 5 bases from V and 2 bases from J, with 10 bases in between. There are 13 residues in the CDR3. Germline V gives CDR1 SGHVS, CDR2 FNYEAQ. The CDR3 protein is CASSATPAYEQYF. In nucleotides, the CDR3 is TGTGCCAGCAGCGCTACTCCTGCCTACGAGCAGTACTTC.

This CDR3 reads CASSLTGRSGANVLTF. The DNA for the CDR3 is TGTGCCAGCAGCTTAACAGGGCGCTCTGGGGCCAACGTCCTGACTTTC. The chain recombines TRBV7-9 with TRBJ2-6, with D tentatively TRBD1 (6 bases). The CDR3 runs to 16 residues. The V end lost 2 bases, the J end lost 0 bases, and 8 bases lay between the germline ends. Germline V gene data show CDR1 as SEHNR and CDR2 as FQNEAQ (reference sequence). Together with reference TRBV7-9 and TRBJ2-6, the CDR3 gives the full variable domain: DTGVSQNPRHKITKRGQNVTFRCDPISEHNRLYWYRQTLGQGPEFLTYFQNEAQLEKSRLLSDRFSAERPKGSFSTLEIQRTEQGDSAMYLCASSLTGRSGANVLTFGAGSRLTVL.

This clone was counted between two and nine times. Other DNA sequences in the sample encode the same CDR3. This chain links TRBV28 with TRBJ1-4; 10 bases agree with TRBD1. The CDR3 contains 14 residues. Per germline, CDR1 MDHEN and CDR2 SYDVKM. J gave up 8 bases and V 5 bases, and 5 bases lay outside the gene matches. CDR3 protein: CASSPGQGTEKLFF. CDR3 in DNA: TGTGCCAGCAGTCCGGGACAGGGGACGGAAAAACTGTTTTTT. Based on the CDR3 plus reference TRBV28 and TRBJ1-4, the full variable domain is DVKVTQSSRYLVKRTGEKVFLECVQDMDHENMFWYRQDPGLGLRLIYFSYDVKMKEKGDIPEGYSVSREKKERFSLILESASTNQTSMYLCASSPGQGTEKLFFGSGTQLSVL.

This clone has just a few counts. This chain joins TRBV4-2 and TRBJ2-2, with a weak D call TRBD1 (5 bases). Germline CDR1 LGHNA, CDR2 YNFKEQ. Trimming took 6 bases from V and 3 from J, leaving 14 bases between them. The CDR3 runs 15 residues. The chain's CDR3 is CASSYQGKDTGELFF. For the CDR3, the DNA is TGTGCCAGCAGTTACCAGGGAAAGGACACCGGGGAGCTGTTTTTT.

This chain uses TRBV30 with TRBJ1-2; D unresolved. Germline CDR1 and CDR2: GTSNPN and SVGIG (reference sequence). This CDR3 is 14 amino acids long. Trimming removed 0 bases from V and 6 bases from J, with 14 bases in between. CDR3 loop: CAWSVYPREHGYTF. The CDR3 DNA reads as TGTGCCTGGAGTGTATACCCCCGGGAGCATGGCTACACCTTC.

The CDR3 nucleotides are TGTGCCAGCAGTTACCCGGACAGGGCCACAGATACGCAGTATTTT. Translating it yields CASSYPDRATDTQYF. The V gene is TRBV6-6, the J gene TRBJ2-3; 8 bases are a match to TRBD1. V lost 2 bases and J lost 2; bases outside the gene matches: 3. Per germline, CDR1 MNHNY and CDR2 SVGAGI (reference sequence). The CDR3 length is 15 residues.

Comment on this clone: At the DNA level, this CDR3 is encoded by other sequences in the same sample as well. V usage is TRBV20-1 and J usage is TRBJ2-1, with D uncertain. This CDR3 has 10 amino acids. The germline V gene encodes CDR1 DFQATT and CDR2 SNEGSKA (reference sequence). V was pared by 6 bases and J by 3 bases, with 3 bases between. The CDR3 DNA follows: TGCAGTGCATTCTACAATGAGCAGTTCTTC. The encoded protein is CSAFYNEQFF.

In this sample, this clone turned up a few times. The chain is built from TRBV14 and TRBJ1-2, with 9 bases fitting TRBD1. The CDR3 totals 16 residues. With V trimmed by 4 bases and J by 4 bases, 10 bases remained unmatched. Germline V gives CDR1 SGHDN, CDR2 FVKESK. Here the CDR3 DNA reads TGTGCCAGCAGCCCCAATCGCGGGGACAGGGCCTATGGCTACACCTTC. It yields the protein CASSPNRGDRAYGYTF. The full variable domain, its missing parts supplied by reference TRBV14 and TRBJ1-2, is EAGVTQFPSHSVIEKGQTVTLRCDPISGHDNLYWYRRVMGKEIKFLLHFVKESKQDESGMPNNRFLAERTGGTYSTLKVQPAELEDSGVYFCASSPNRGDRAYGYTFGSGTRLTVV.

Note on this clone: The same CDR3 is also encoded by other DNA sequences in this sample. The chain employs TRBV9 and TRBJ2-3, with TRBD1 matching over 7 bases. Losses at the gene ends were 0 bases for V and 1 base for J; bases not matched to a gene: 2. This CDR3 has 15 residues. Germline loops: CDR1 SGDLS, CDR2 YYNGEE. The CDR3 loop is CASSVGQGGTDTQYF. DNA of the CDR3: TGTGCCAGCAGCGTAGGACAGGGAGGCACAGATACGCAGTATTTT.

This chain links TRBV30 with TRBJ1-4; D not resolved. CDR3 length: 14 residues. From germline, CDR1 is GTSNPN and CDR2 SVGIG (reference sequence). With 0 bases removed from V and 4 bases from J, the gap between germline ends came to 9 bases. The CDR3 loop reads CAWSVGGVNEKLFF. The CDR3 DNA is TGTGCCTGGAGTGTAGGTGGGGTTAATGAAAAACTGTTTTTT.

In this sample, this clone turned up a few times. The chain links TRBV5-1 to TRBJ2-5; no clear D gene. Per germline, CDR1 SGHRS and CDR2 YFSETQ. The CDR3 is 17 residues long. Deletions cut 1 base from V and 0 bases from J, with 16 bases between. Here the CDR3 DNA reads TGCGCCAGCAGCTTGCGTGCATACATATCGTACCAAGAGACCCAGTACTTC. Residues: CASSLRAYISYQETQYF.

This clone has a handful of counts. V is TRBV10-3 and J is TRBJ2-3; 11 bases line up with TRBD1. The J segment lost 4 bases and the V segment lost 4 bases, leaving 4 bases of the junction unmatched. Germline CDR1 ENHRY, CDR2 SYGVKD. The CDR3 loop spans 15 amino acids. CDR3 in amino acids: CAISVDRGLSDTQYF. The CDR3 nucleotides read TGTGCCATCAGTGTGGACAGGGGGCTTTCAGATACGCAGTATTTT.

The chain joins TRBV27 to TRBJ2-7, with D possibly matching TRBD1 (5 bases). The CDR3 is made up of 14 amino acids. The V end lost 2 bases, the J end lost 0 bases, and 8 bases lay between the germline ends. Germline CDR1 and CDR2: MNHEY and SMNVEV (reference sequence). This chain's CDR3 is CASSLQGFSYEQYF. CDR3 DNA: TGTGCCAGCAGTTTACAGGGTTTCTCCTACGAGCAGTACTTC.

This chain connects TRBV7-9 to TRBJ2-3; 7 positions match TRBD2. The ends lost 3 bases at V and 6 bases at J; junction bases unmatched: 6. In germline, CDR1 is SEHNR, CDR2 FQNEAQ (reference sequence). The CDR3 loop spans 14 amino acids. The CDR3 protein is CASSLDVSGDTQYF. The CDR3 bases are TGTGCCAGCAGCTTGGATGTTAGCGGGGATACGCAGTATTTT.

The chain couples TRBV27 to TRBJ2-7; D possibly corresponds to TRBD1 (6 bases). The CDR3 is made up of 15 amino acids. Germline V lookup: CDR1 MNHEY, CDR2 SMNVEV (reference sequence). V was trimmed by 2 bases and J by 2 bases, leaving 13 bases between them. The CDR3 protein is CASSLKGGAPYEQYF. CDR3 DNA: TGTGCCAGCAGTTTAAAAGGGGGAGCTCCCTACGAGCAGTACTTC.

This clone occurred a few times. The rearrangement uses TRBV18 and TRBJ1-1; D not resolved. Trimming removed 3 bases at V and 6 bases at J, with 11 bases between. In germline, CDR1 is KGHSH, CDR2 LQKENI. The CDR3 is 13 amino acids. The CDR3 DNA reads TGTGCCAGCTCACCGCCCAGCAGGTCTGAAGCTTTCTTT. This sequence encodes CASSPPSRSEAFF.

This clone was seen a few times. The J gene is TRBJ2-5, the V gene TRBV10-3; TRBD1 matches 8 bases. After removal of 0 bases from V and 0 bases from J, the junction contained 6 bases not matched to a gene. CDR3 length: 17 amino acids. Germline loops: CDR1 ENHRY, CDR2 SYGVKD. CDR3 residues: CAISESHQGAYQETQYF. In nucleotides, the CDR3 is TGTGCCATCAGTGAGTCCCACCAGGGGGCTTACCAAGAGACCCAGTACTTC.

The chain combines TRBV2 with TRBJ2-1, with 9 bases aligning to TRBD1. From germline, CDR1 is SNHLY and CDR2 FYNNEI. This CDR3 region has 15 residues. The V and J ends lost 6 bases and 4 bases, in that order; junction bases with no gene match: 7. This CDR3 reads CASRLQGATYNEQFF. The CDR3 nucleotides are TGTGCCAGCAGGCTACAGGGGGCGACGTACAATGAGCAGTTCTTC.